Described below is a single TCR beta chain sequence and its context. Its antigen has not been determined. Qualities for individual bases were not recorded, and no much larger clone is one base off. Collaborating institutions collected whole blood in K2EDTA tubes following their own protocols. For TCRbeta analysis, collaborators shipped samples in one of three forms: frozen whole blood, isolated PBMCs, or DNA extracted from either of those sample types. This sample was included in a study of blood T cell repertoires in COVID-19 (dated by TCRdb to the early 2020s). With regard to the full study: Collaborator samples came from the United States, Italy and Spain and covered acute and convalescent phases of COVID-19. The prospective study material was composed of cDNA or gDNA derived from T cells, B-cell-depleted T cells, or PBMCs. Subjects who had been exposed to COVID-19, were actively infected with it, or had recovered from it provided the deeply sampled blood TCRbeta repertoires that made up the dataset. The repertoires were released in a freely available public database intended as a resource for research on the immune response to SARS-CoV-2. The samples were drawn from the first 160 participants of the ongoing ImmuneRACE study and from over 950 subjects provided by 6 global collaborators. Nearly every sample came with metadata listing a de-identified subject ID, COVID-19 status, age in years and sex. Where HLA class I and class II types were available, the types were taken from metadata supplied by the sample provider, not from assay-based typing. What the authors observed across the whole study: How much clinical and demographic metadata was included differed by source and by participant, and the metadata was provided uncurated.

TCRbeta CDR3 regions were amplified from genomic DNA using the immunoSEQ Assay, a bias-controlled multiplex PCR. Under the source paper's analysis protocol: The number of nucleated cells in each sample was estimated by amplification of reference gene primers within the assay. To quantify the absolute abundance of each unique TCRbeta CDR3 rearrangement, sequence reads were collapsed and filtered. For each sample, productive Simpson clonality was calculated as the square root of Simpson's diversity index over productive rearrangements. In its TCRdb copy, this immuneACCESS table keeps in-frame sequences only and misses some clones. Where compared with another copy, unresolved V genes explain less than half of these, and the others have no known cause. V, J and clone size are those of that table, while D and trimming were read from the DNA. The sample table records about 150,000 clones; approximately 86% of these occur just once. The ten largest clonotypes hold about 2.4% of the sample.

CDR1 and CDR2 were assigned from the germline V gene as KGHDR and SFDVKD. Here V drops 5 bases and J drops 2 bases, and the junction holds 6 bases not matched to any gene. Counted from cysteine to phenylalanine, this CDR3 has 15 amino acids. The DNA shown is the 45-base CDR3, in frame from base 1. The chain couples TRBV24-1 to TRBJ2-3; TRBD2 agrees with 7 junctional bases. The specimen was peripheral blood. The sequence came from an older woman with acute or convalescent COVID-19. For the CDR3, the sequence is CATSGGSGPTDTQYF. The nucleotides are TGTGCCACCAGTGGTGGTAGCGGGCCCACAGATACGCAGTATTTT.